This paragraph covers one T cell receptor beta chain sequence. The sample belongs to a study of blood T cell repertoires in COVID-19. Overall study: Collection of acute and convalescent COVID-19 samples took place in the United States, Italy and Spain. PBMCs, B-cell-depleted T cells, or T cells provided the cDNA or gDNA that made up the material.

Profiling relied on immunoSEQ multiplex PCR, and the TCRdb table lists in-frame clones only, not all of them. This sample carries 150,000 or so clones, roughly four fifths of them seen once, and the ten largest clones take approximately 9.9%. Germline V lookup: CDR1 LNHNV, CDR2 YYDKDF (reference sequence). The CDR3 runs 13 residues. The ends were cut back, 5 bases at V and 4 bases at J, with 10 bases in the middle. Sequencing was carried out using peripheral blood. The V and J genes are TRBV15 and TRBJ2-3; D is perhaps TRBD2 (6 bases). The TCR was taken from a man aged 55-75 years with active or convalescent COVID-19. The CDR3 DNA sequence: TGTGCCACCAGCCCGGGACTTGCAGATACGCAGTATTTT. It is translated as CATSPGLADTQYF.